These 16 T cell receptor beta chains originate from one sample sequenced in a study of Tregs in tolerant kidney transplant recipients. Mixed chimerism was transient after nonmyeloablative marrow transplants from related graft donors. Clones were read by immunoSEQ multiplex PCR, and TCRdb kept only the in-frame ones, dropping some. The sample includes 13,000 to 15,000 clones. This specimen consisted of CD8+ T cells from blood (PBMCs), obtained 6 months after the transplant. These receptors came from a human patient who received a combined kidney and bone marrow transplant. Some of the T cells might come from the graft donor.

A word on this clone: The DNA ends 3 residues before the CDR3 does, and the rest of the CDR3 is filled in from the germline J gene. The chain couples TRBV4-1 to TRBJ2-7; D may be TRBD2 (6 bases). The CDR3 runs to 15 residues. Germline assignment: CDR1 MGHRA and CDR2 YSYEKL. V gave up 0 bases and J gave up 3 bases, with 12 bases separating them. The CDR3 loop is CASSQDERVDYEQYF. CDR3 bases read: TGCGCCAGCAGCCAAGATGAGCGGGTAGACTACGAG.

As regards this clone: Read coverage stops 3 residues before the CDR3 terminus; the germline J gene supplies the remainder. The sample holds other DNA sequences that translate to the same CDR3. The chain joins TRBV19 to TRBJ2-7, with D unresolved. Looked up from germline, CDR1 is LNHDA and CDR2 is SQIVND (reference sequence). Trimming cost V 5 bases and J 6 bases, with 14 bases left between them. This CDR3 is built from 13 residues. CDR3 in amino acids: CASSVPAGGEQYF. The sequenced CDR3 bases are TGTGCCAGTAGTGTACCCGCTGGCGGCGAG.

Of note for this clone: The read ends 3 residues before the CDR3 terminus; that terminus is restored from the germline J gene. This chain uses TRBV5-8 with TRBJ1-1; 8 bases fit TRBD1. The CDR3 runs 15 residues. V shed 4 bases, J shed 6 bases, and the junction held 11 bases outside the gene matches. Per germline, CDR1 SGHTS and CDR2 YDEGEE. CDR3 residues: CASSTPGQGLSEAFF. The DNA read from the CDR3 is TGTGCCAGCAGCACCCCAGGACAGGGTTTATCTGAA.

A word on this clone: The CDR3 extends 3 residues past the end of the read, so its final part is completed from the germline J gene. The V gene is TRBV19, the J gene TRBJ2-5; possibly TRBD2 for D (5 bases). CDR1 and CDR2 from the germline V gene are LNHDA and SQIVND (reference sequence). V shed 3 bases and J shed 4 bases, with 9 bases lying between them. The CDR3 is made up of 13 amino acids. CDR3 DNA, as far as it was read: TGTGCCAGTAGTATCGGTGAGGGAGAGACC. Protein product: CASSIGEGET. The whole CDR3 sequence reads CASSIGEGETQYF.

Points on this clone: Read sequence stops 3 residues before the CDR3 end, and the germline J gene provides the missing end. V gene TRBV5-1 combines with J gene TRBJ2-3, with a weak D call TRBD1 (5 bases). The CDR3 is 17 amino acids. The V gene's germline CDR1 is SGHRS and CDR2 YFSETQ. Trimming removed 0 bases from V and 0 bases from J, with 14 bases in between. CDR3 DNA (partial): TGCGCCAGCAGCTTGGCCCATGACAGTTCTAGCACAGATACG. This translates into CASSLAHDSSSTDT. The CDR3 as a whole reads CASSLAHDSSSTDTQYF.

For this clone: The read ends 3 residues shy of where the CDR3 ends; the end is completed using the germline J gene. V and J are TRBV18 and TRBJ2-3; 7 bases are a match to TRBD2. The length of the CDR3 is 15 residues. V lost 2 bases, J lost 5 bases, and 7 bases stayed unmatched. Per germline, CDR1 KGHSH and CDR2 LQKENI. CDR3 bases read: TGTGCCAGCTCACCAACTAGCGCCGAGATAGATACG. This gives the protein CASSPTSAEIDT. The entire CDR3 sequence reads CASSPTSAEIDTQYF.

Notes on this clone: The sequenced fragment ends 3 residues before the CDR3 boundary, so the rest is inferred from the germline J gene. The rearrangement uses TRBV7-8 and TRBJ2-7; 8 nucleotides align to TRBD1. CDR1 and CDR2 from the germline V gene are SGHVS and FQNEAQ. This CDR3 has 13 residues. The junction had 2 bases not matched to a gene; V was cut back by 5 bases and J by 2 bases. This CDR3 reads CASSVGQAYEQYF. Incomplete CDR3 DNA: TGTGCCAGCAGCGTGGGACAGGCCTACGAG.

As concerns this clone: The read finishes 3 residues shy of the CDR3 end, and the germline J gene is used to complete it. The chain is built from TRBV2 and TRBJ1-2, with D possibly matching TRBD1 (5 bases). The V gene lost 4 bases and the J gene lost 4 bases, with 7 bases spanning the gap. Germline V gene lookup returns CDR1 SNHLY and CDR2 FYNNEI. This CDR3 is built from 12 residues. CDR3 bases read: TGTGCCAGCAGTGCAGGGTTCTATGGC. Amino acids: CASSAGFYG. The whole CDR3 reads CASSAGFYGYTF.

Notes on this clone: The CDR3 extends 3 residues past the end of the read, so its final part is completed from the germline J gene. The rearrangement links TRBV10-1 to TRBJ2-6; 7 positions agree with TRBD1. Trimming removed 7 bases from V and 2 bases from J; junction bases left unmatched: 8. CDR1 is WNHNN, CDR2 SYGVQD, per germline (reference sequence). This CDR3 has 16 amino acids. The CDR3 sequence: CASTLPTGTGANVLTF. Incomplete CDR3 DNA: TGCGCCAGCACCCTACCGACAGGGACTGGGGCCAACGTC.

Points on this clone: The read falls 3 residues short of the CDR3 end, and the missing part is taken from the germline J gene. V is TRBV5-1 and J is TRBJ2-3; D is ambiguous. CDR3 length equals 14 residues. The germline CDR1 and CDR2 sequences are SGHRS and YFSETQ. This CDR3 reads CASSFGDSNQPQYF. The covered CDR3 bases are TGCGCCAGCAGCTTTGGAGATAGCAATCAGCCG.

As to this clone: The CDR3 end lies 3 residues beyond the end of the read and is filled in from the germline J gene. This chain joins TRBV5-1 and TRBJ2-1; TRBD2 matches 7 bases. CDR3 size: 15 residues. Per the germline V gene, CDR1 is SGHRS and CDR2 is YFSETQ. J gave up 4 bases and V 3 bases, and 7 bases lay outside the gene matches. The sequenced CDR3 bases are TGCGCCAGCAGCTCGCAGCCCGGGGGGTACAATGAG. Amino acids: CASSSQPGGYNE. The entire CDR3 reads CASSSQPGGYNEQFF.

About this clone: The junction and the germline gene differ at one end; a read error may be behind it. Partial CDR3 DNA: TGCGCCAGCAGCCAAGCACTAGCTGGAGATACG. As protein: CASSQALAGDT. The full CDR3 is CASSQALAGDTQYF. V usage is TRBV4-2 and J usage is TRBJ2-3; tentatively, D is TRBD2 (6 bases). Sequencing ends 3 residues short of the CDR3 end; the germline J gene provides the rest. The CDR3 runs to 14 residues. Germline V gives CDR1 LGHNA, CDR2 YNFKEQ.

Details on this clone: The observed sequence ends 3 residues before the CDR3 terminus, with the missing tail filled in from the germline J gene. The rearrangement uses TRBV11-3 and TRBJ1-4; the match to TRBD1 covers 7 bases. The CDR3 is made up of 14 amino acids. From germline, CDR1 is SGHNT and CDR2 YENEEA. The covered CDR3 bases are TGTGCCAGCAGCATTGACAGGGATAGCTCACCA. Encoded protein: CASSIDRDSSP. In full, the CDR3 reads CASSIDRDSSPLFF.

Points on this clone: The read terminates 3 residues before the CDR3 end, so the remaining end is supplied by the germline J gene. The chain is built from TRBV6-2 or TRBV6-3 and TRBJ2-7, with TRBD1 matching 10 bases. The V segment lost 0 bases and the J segment 5 bases; nucleotides outside the gene matches: 4. CDR1 is MNHEY, CDR2 SVGEGT, per germline. This CDR3 is 15 amino acids long. The CDR3 DNA, read in part, is TGTGCCAGCAGTTACTCCGGGACAGGGGCCCACGAG. Its translation: CASSYSGTGAHE. The whole CDR3 reads CASSYSGTGAHEQYF.

With respect to this clone: Read sequence stops 3 residues before the CDR3 end, and the germline J gene provides the missing end. The gene calls are TRBV2 and TRBJ2-1, with 7 bases lining up with TRBD1. The V and J ends lost 4 bases and 7 bases, in that order; junction bases with no gene match: 7. The CDR3 loop spans 14 amino acids. In germline, CDR1 is SNHLY, CDR2 FYNNEI. CDR3 amino acids: CASSGDRGRNEQFF. Incomplete CDR3 DNA: TGTGCCAGCAGTGGAGATAGGGGGCGGAATGAG.

Comment on this clone: Coverage ceases 3 residues before the CDR3 finishes, and the germline J gene fills in the end. This chain joins TRBV5-1 and TRBJ2-7; the match to TRBD1 covers 7 bases. The CDR3 contains 15 residues. Unmatched junction bases numbered 5, after V lost 0 bases and J lost 2 bases. Germline assignment: CDR1 SGHRS and CDR2 YFSETQ. The CDR3 protein is CASSLVGTEAYEQYF. The DNA read from the CDR3 is TGCGCCAGCAGCTTGGTAGGGACAGAAGCCTACGAG.